What follows are 21 T cell receptor beta chains derived from one specimen sequenced in a study of blood T cells in healthy people across ages. A second PCR, run for about 6 to 11 cycles, used a sample-barcoded 5' primer plus a J-beta primer mix. TCRdb re-derived calls from the 5' RACE reads in MiXCR, one entry per CDR3 protein. Of roughly 640,000 distinct CDR3 sequences detected, less than 35% appear once; the ten largest clones hold around a sixth. Source material: blood. Receptors originate from a woman of 80 years or more in good health.

The chain combines TRBV20-1 with TRBJ1-1; D is perhaps TRBD1 (5 bases). V lost 3 bases and J lost 5, with 10 bases in between. CDR1 is DFQATT and CDR2 is SNEGSKA in the germline V gene (reference sequence). The CDR3 is made up of 12 amino acids. The CDR3 DNA reads as TGCAGTGCTAGTCAGGGAATTACTGAAGCTTTCTTT. Protein product: CSASQGITEAFF.

The V call is TRBV5-1, the J call TRBJ1-1, with D hard to call. The CDR3 extends over 12 amino acids. Germline V gene data show CDR1 as SGHRS and CDR2 as YFSETQ. V was cut by 1 base and J by 4 bases, with 5 bases left in between. CDR3 amino acids: CASSLSSTEAFF. DNA for the CDR3: TGCGCCAGCAGCTTGTCGAGCACTGAAGCTTTCTTT.

Details on this clonotype: A much larger clone is a single base away; this may be a read error. The chain carries TRBV12-3 or TRBV12-4 and TRBJ2-5; the D gene is possibly TRBD1 (6 bases). V was pared by 4 bases and J by 7 bases, with 16 bases between. There are 14 residues in the CDR3. CDR3 DNA sequence: TGTGCCAGCAGTTCCCCGGACAGTTCCAGGACCCAGTACTTC. Encoded protein: CASSSPDSSRTQYF.

This clonotype was seen a handful of times. The rearrangement joins TRBV7-2 to TRBJ1-1; D perhaps matches TRBD1 (5 bases). The CDR3 runs 13 residues. The germline V gene has CDR1 SGHTA and CDR2 FQGNSA. Trimming removed 4 bases from V and 11 bases from J, with 17 bases in between. CDR3 in DNA: TGTGCCAGCAGCTCACATTACAGGTCGGGGGCTTTCTTT. Encoded protein: CASSSHYRSGAFF.

There are many counts of this clonotype. The gene calls are TRBV20-1 and TRBJ2-1; 7 bases agree with TRBD1. V shed 1 base, J shed 0 bases, and the junction held 0 bases outside the gene matches. The CDR3 has 14 residues. Germline lookup yields CDR1 DFQATT and CDR2 SNEGSKA (reference sequence). The CDR3 bases are TGCAGTGCTAGAGCAGGGGGCTCCTACAATGAGCAGTTCTTC. This sequence encodes CSARAGGSYNEQFF.

This clonotype was counted only a few times. This chain uses TRBV3-1 with TRBJ1-1; TRBD1 matches 9 bases. Per germline, CDR1 LGHDT and CDR2 YNNKEL (reference sequence). Losses at the gene ends were 3 bases for V and 5 bases for J; bases not matched to a gene: 7. The CDR3 is 15 amino acids. The DNA of the CDR3 is TGTGCCAGCAGCCACTCAACAGGGGGCAAAACTGAAGCTTTCTTT. Its protein product is CASSHSTGGKTEAFF.

The J gene is TRBJ1-4, the V gene TRBV27, with D tentatively TRBD1 (5 bases). The CDR3 totals 15 residues. Trimming pared 3 bases from V and 4 bases from J, leaving 12 bases between. Germline CDR1 is MNHEY and CDR2 is SMNVEV (reference sequence). The CDR3 nucleotides read TGTGCCAGCAGTTTTGGGGGATTGGGTAATGAAAAACTGTTTTTT. Protein product: CASSFGGLGNEKLFF.

The chain uses TRBV5-1 and TRBJ1-6; possibly TRBD1 for D (6 bases). The CDR3 is made up of 14 amino acids. Trimming pared 3 bases from V and 7 bases from J, leaving 11 bases between. Germline CDR1 is SGHRS and CDR2 is YFSETQ. CDR3 coding DNA: TGCGCCAGCAGCTGGGGGGGGGCCAATTCACCCCTCCACTTT. This encodes CASSWGGANSPLHF.

As regards this clonotype: A read error may be the cause here, since a much bigger clone is one base away. Lacking the conserved final phenylalanine or tryptophan, this CDR3 likely reflects a read error. The V call is TRBV6-6, the J call TRBJ1-5, with D hard to call. The CDR3 extends over 11 amino acids. Looked up from germline, CDR1 is MNHNY and CDR2 is SVGAGI (reference sequence). The V gene lost 6 bases and the J gene lost 5 bases, with 5 bases spanning the gap. CDR3 coding DNA: TGTGCCAGCAGGAGTGATCAGCCCCAGCATTGT. The encoded protein is CASRSDQPQHC.

The chain carries TRBV20-1 and TRBJ2-7; tentative D call: TRBD1 (6 bases). The CDR3 is made up of 13 amino acids. V shed 1 base and J shed 3 bases, with 10 bases lying between them. Germline CDR1 and CDR2: DFQATT and SNEGSKA (reference sequence). In DNA, the CDR3 is TGCAGTGCTAGAGTAAGCAGGGGCTACGAGCAGTACTTC. Protein sequence: CSARVSRGYEQYF.

This clonotype was recorded a few times. The junction and the germline gene differ at one end; a read error may be behind it. V is TRBV7-9 and J is TRBJ2-2; 9 nucleotides align to TRBD1. Germline V CDR1 and CDR2: SEHNR, FQNEAQ (reference sequence). This CDR3 has 16 amino acids. CDR3 in DNA: TGTGCCAGCAGTCATCGGGGACAGGGAGACACCGGGGAGCGGTTTTTT. Its protein is CASSHRGQGDTGERFF.

This chain joins TRBV15 and TRBJ2-4; tentatively, D is TRBD1 (6 bases). Judging by the DNA end, TRBJ2-7 fits better; the J call may be wrong. CDR1 is LNHNV, CDR2 YYDKDF, per germline (reference sequence). This CDR3 has 16 amino acids. Here the CDR3 DNA reads TGTGCCACCAGCAGAGGCTTGGCAGGGGCCCTCTACGAGCAGTACTTC. It translates to CATSRGLAGALYEQYF.

This clonotype has just a few counts. A much larger clone is a single base away; this may be a read error. The chain recombines TRBV4-3 with TRBJ2-1; D call uncertain. TRBJ2-7 explains the end of the DNA better; the J call may be wrong. There are 16 residues in the CDR3. Germline CDR1 and CDR2: LGHNA and YSLEER. For the CDR3, the DNA is TGCGCCAGCAGCCAAGGGGTTAGGTCACCCTACAATGAGCAGTACTTC. Translated: CASSQGVRSPYNEQYF.

This clonotype appeared many times. The V gene is TRBV2, the J gene TRBJ2-3; D perhaps matches TRBD2 (6 bases). Germline CDR1 SNHLY, CDR2 FYNNEI. The CDR3 has 15 amino acids. Trimming removed 4 bases at V and 6 bases at J, with 17 bases between. The CDR3 DNA follows: TGTGCCAGCAGTGCCGGGACTGCAAGGTTGGATACGCAGTATTTT. It is translated as CASSAGTARLDTQYF.

The V and J genes are TRBV28 and TRBJ1-2; 8 nucleotides match TRBD1. Germline V gives CDR1 MDHEN, CDR2 SYDVKM. With 6 bases clipped from V and 5 bases from J, the junction kept 11 bases outside the gene matches. CDR3 length: 15 residues. The CDR3: CASRGTGGGEYGYTF. In DNA form, the CDR3 reads TGTGCCAGCAGAGGGACAGGTGGCGGGGAGTATGGCTACACCTTC.

The sample holds many counts of this clonotype. The chain combines TRBV7-2 with TRBJ2-7; D may be TRBD1 or TRBD2 (5 bases each). The CDR3 is 14 amino acids. Germline lookup yields CDR1 SGHTA and CDR2 FQGNSA. V was cut by 4 bases and J by 0 bases, with 10 bases left in between. The CDR3: CASSSIGGSYEQYF. CDR3 bases: TGTGCCAGCAGCTCGATTGGGGGCTCCTACGAGCAGTACTTC.

V gene TRBV9 combines with J gene TRBJ1-1; tentative D call: TRBD1 (5 bases). V lost 3 bases to trimming and J lost 3 bases, with 15 bases between them. Germline V CDR1 and CDR2: SGDLS, YYNGEE. The CDR3 extends over 15 amino acids. The CDR3 loop reads CASSGGPEGHTEAFF. The CDR3 DNA reads TGTGCCAGCAGCGGCGGGCCTGAGGGGCACACTGAAGCTTTCTTT.

The sample holds many counts of this clonotype. This chain links TRBV20-1 with TRBJ2-3; 8 positions agree with TRBD1. V shed 5 bases, J shed 2 bases, and the junction held 9 bases outside the gene matches. CDR1 and CDR2 from the germline V gene are DFQATT and SNEGSKA (reference sequence). The CDR3 is 15 amino acids. CDR3: CSAGSRTGITDTQYF. CDR3 nucleotides: TGCAGTGCTGGGTCCAGGACAGGGATCACAGATACGCAGTATTTT.

This clonotype has a count of ten or more. A clone one base away is much larger, so this may be a read error. This chain links TRBV6-6 with TRBJ2-5; maybe TRBD1 (6 bases). Looked up from germline, CDR1 is MNHNY and CDR2 is SVGAGI (reference sequence). Trimming shortened V by 5 bases and J by 11 bases, and 18 bases separated the two germline ends. The CDR3 loop spans 13 amino acids. DNA of the CDR3: TGTGCCAGCAGTGCATACAGGGCTAATGAGCAGTACTTC. This encodes CASSAYRANEQYF.

The chain combines TRBV7-2 with TRBJ2-5; TRBD1 or TRBD2 may be the D gene (5 bases each). The end of the DNA fits TRBJ2-1 better, so the J call may be wrong. The CDR3 is 15 amino acids. CDR1 SGHTA and CDR2 FQGNSA come from the germline V gene. For the CDR3, the DNA is TGTGCCAGCAGCTTAGGCCGGGGCAGCCAAGAGACCCAGTTCTTC. Protein: CASSLGRGSQETQFF.

With respect to this clonotype: This sequence may be a read error, since a much larger clone differs from it by one base. The chain joins TRBV6-5 to TRBJ1-2; TRBD1 might be the D (6 bases). This CDR3 is 13 amino acids long. V lost 4 bases, J lost 8 bases, and 14 bases lay in between. Per the germline V gene, CDR1 is MNHEY and CDR2 is SVGAGI. CDR3 residues: CASSWAAGAGYTF. The DNA of the CDR3 is TGTGCCAGCAGTTGGGCTGCAGGGGCGGGCTACACCTTC.